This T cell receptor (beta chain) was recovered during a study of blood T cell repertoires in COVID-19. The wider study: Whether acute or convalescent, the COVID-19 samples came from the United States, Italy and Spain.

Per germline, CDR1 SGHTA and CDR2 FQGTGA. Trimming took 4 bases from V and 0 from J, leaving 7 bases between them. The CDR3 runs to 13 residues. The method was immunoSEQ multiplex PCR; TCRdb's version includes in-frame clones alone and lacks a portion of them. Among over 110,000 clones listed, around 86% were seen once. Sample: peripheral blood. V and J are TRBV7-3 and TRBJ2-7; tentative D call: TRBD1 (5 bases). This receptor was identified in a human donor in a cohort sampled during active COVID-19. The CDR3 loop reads CASSWGSSYEQYF. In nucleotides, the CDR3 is TGTGCCAGCAGCTGGGGCAGCTCCTACGAGCAGTACTTC.